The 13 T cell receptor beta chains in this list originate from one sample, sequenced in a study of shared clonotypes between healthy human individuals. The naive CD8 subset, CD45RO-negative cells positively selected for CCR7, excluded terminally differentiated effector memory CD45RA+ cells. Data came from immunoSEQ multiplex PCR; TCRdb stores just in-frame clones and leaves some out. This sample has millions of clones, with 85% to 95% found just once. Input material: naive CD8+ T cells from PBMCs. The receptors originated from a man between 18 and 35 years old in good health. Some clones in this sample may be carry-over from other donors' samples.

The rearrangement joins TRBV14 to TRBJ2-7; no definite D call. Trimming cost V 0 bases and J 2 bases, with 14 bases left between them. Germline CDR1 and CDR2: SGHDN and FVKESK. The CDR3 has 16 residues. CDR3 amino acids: CASSQDRTLSAYEQYF. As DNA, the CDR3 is TGTGCCAGCAGCCAAGACCGGACGCTAAGCGCCTACGAGCAGTACTTC. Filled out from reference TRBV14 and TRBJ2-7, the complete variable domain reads EAGVTQFPSHSVIEKGQTVTLRCDPISGHDNLYWYRRVMGKEIKFLLHFVKESKQDESGMPNNRFLAERTGGTYSTLKVQPAELEDSGVYFCASSQDRTLSAYEQYFGPGTRLTVT.

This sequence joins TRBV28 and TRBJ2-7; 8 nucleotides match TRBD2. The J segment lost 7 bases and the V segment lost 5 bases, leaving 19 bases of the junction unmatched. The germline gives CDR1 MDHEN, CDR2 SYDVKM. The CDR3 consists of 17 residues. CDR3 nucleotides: TGTGCCAGCAGTAAGTTCACCGGGACTAGTCTAAAGGGGGAGCAGTACTTC. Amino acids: CASSKFTGTSLKGEQYF.

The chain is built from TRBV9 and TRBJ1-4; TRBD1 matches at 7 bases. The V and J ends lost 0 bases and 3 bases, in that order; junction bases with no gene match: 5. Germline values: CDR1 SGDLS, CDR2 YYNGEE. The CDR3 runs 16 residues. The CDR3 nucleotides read TGTGCCAGCAGCGTAGGCGGGGGACAGTCTAATGAAAAACTGTTTTTT. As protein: CASSVGGGQSNEKLFF.

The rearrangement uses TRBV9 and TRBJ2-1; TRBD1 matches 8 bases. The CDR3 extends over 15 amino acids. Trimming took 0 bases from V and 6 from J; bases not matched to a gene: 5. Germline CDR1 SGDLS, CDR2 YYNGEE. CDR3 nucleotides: TGTGCCAGCAGCGTAGGGCAGGGGGCTTTCAATGAGCAGTTCTTC. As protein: CASSVGQGAFNEQFF.

The CDR3 loop is CASALKGHTEAFF. CDR3 in DNA: TGTGCCAGTGCCCTTAAGGGGCACACTGAAGCTTTCTTT. The V call is TRBV19, the J call TRBJ1-1; a possible D gene is TRBD1 (5 bases). Trimming stripped 8 bases from V and 3 bases from J, with 13 bases between. The germline gives CDR1 LNHDA, CDR2 SQIVND (reference sequence). The CDR3 runs 13 residues.

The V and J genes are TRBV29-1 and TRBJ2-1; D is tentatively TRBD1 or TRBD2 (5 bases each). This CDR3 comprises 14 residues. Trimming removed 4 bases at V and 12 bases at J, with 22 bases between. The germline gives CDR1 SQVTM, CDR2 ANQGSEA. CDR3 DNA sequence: TGCAGCGTTGTTGGAGACTGGGGGTACTTAGCGCAGTTCTTC. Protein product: CSVVGDWGYLAQFF.

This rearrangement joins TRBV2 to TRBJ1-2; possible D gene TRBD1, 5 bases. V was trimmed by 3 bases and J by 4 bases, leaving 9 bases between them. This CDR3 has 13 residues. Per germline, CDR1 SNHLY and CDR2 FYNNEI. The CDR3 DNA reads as TGTGCCAGCAGTGACGGGGGGATCTATGGCTACACCTTC. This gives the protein CASSDGGIYGYTF.

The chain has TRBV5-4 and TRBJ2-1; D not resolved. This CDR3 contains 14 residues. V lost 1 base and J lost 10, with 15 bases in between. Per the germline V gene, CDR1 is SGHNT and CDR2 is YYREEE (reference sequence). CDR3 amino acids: CASSLRAPRNEQFF. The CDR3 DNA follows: TGTGCCAGCAGCTTGAGGGCTCCTCGTAACGAGCAGTTCTTC. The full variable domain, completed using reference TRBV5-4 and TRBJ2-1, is ETGVTQSPTHLIKTRGQQVTLRCSSQSGHNTVSWYQQALGQGPQFIFQYYREEENGRGNFPPRFSGLQFPNYSSELNVNALELDDSALYLCASSLRAPRNEQFFGPGTRLTVL.

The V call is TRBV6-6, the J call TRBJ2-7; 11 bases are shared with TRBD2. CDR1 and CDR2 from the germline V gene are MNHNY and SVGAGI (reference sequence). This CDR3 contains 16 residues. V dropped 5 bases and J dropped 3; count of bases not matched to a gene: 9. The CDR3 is CASSPTFSGRGYEQYF. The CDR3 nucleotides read TGTGCCAGCAGTCCCACCTTTAGCGGGAGGGGCTACGAGCAGTACTTC.

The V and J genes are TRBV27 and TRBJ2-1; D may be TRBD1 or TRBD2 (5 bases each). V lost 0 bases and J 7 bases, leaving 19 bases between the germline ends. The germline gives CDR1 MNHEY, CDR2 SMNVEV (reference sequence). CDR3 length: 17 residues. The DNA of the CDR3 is TGTGCCAGCAGTTTATCGCCAGGGACCGACCTTTGGAATGAGCAGTTCTTC. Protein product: CASSLSPGTDLWNEQFF.

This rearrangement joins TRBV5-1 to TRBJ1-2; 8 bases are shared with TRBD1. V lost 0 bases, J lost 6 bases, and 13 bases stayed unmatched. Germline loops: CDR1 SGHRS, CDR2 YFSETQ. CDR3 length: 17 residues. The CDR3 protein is CASSLDVTGAPVHGYTF. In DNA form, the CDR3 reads TGCGCCAGCAGCTTGGATGTGACAGGGGCGCCGGTTCATGGCTACACCTTC.

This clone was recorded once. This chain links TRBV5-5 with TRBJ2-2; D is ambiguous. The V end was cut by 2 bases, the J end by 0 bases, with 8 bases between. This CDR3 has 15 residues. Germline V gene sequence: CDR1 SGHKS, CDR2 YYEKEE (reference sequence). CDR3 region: CASSFLPTNTGELFF. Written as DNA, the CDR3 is TGTGCCAGCAGCTTTTTGCCCACGAACACCGGGGAGCTGTTTTTT. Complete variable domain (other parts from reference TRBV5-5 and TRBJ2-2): DAGVTQSPTHLIKTRGQQVTLRCSPISGHKSVSWYQQVLGQGPQFIFQYYEKEERGRGNFPDRFSARQFPNYSSELNVNALLLGDSALYLCASSFLPTNTGELFFGEGSRLTVL.

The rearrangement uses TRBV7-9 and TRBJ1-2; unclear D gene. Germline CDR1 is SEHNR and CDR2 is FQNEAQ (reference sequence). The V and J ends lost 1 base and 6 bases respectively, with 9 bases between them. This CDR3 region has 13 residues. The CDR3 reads CASSLGGSDGYTF. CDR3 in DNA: TGTGCCAGCAGCTTAGGAGGGTCGGATGGCTACACCTTC.